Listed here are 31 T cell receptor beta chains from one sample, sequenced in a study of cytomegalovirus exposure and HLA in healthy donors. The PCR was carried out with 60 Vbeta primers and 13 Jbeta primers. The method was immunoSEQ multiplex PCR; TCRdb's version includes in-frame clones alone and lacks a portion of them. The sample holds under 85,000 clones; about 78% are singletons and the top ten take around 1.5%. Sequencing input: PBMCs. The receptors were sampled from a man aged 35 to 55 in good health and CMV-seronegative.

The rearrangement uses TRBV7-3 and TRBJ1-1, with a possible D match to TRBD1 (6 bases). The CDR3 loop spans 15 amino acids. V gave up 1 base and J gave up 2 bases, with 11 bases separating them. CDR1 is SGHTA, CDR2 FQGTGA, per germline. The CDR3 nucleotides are TGTGCCAGCAGCTTAAATCCAGGGGCAAACACTGAAGCTTTCTTT. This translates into CASSLNPGANTEAFF.

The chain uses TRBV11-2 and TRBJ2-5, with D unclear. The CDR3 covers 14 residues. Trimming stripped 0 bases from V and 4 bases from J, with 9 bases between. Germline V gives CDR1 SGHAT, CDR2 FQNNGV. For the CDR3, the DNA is TGTGCCAGCAGCTTAGATACGACGGGAGAGACCCAGTACTTC. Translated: CASSLDTTGETQYF.

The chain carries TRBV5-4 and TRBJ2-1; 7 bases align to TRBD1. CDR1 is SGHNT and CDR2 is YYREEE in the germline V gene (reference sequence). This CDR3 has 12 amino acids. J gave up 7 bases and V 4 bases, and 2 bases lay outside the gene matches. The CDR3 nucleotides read TGTGCCAGCAGCGTACAGGGGAATGAGCAGTTCTTC. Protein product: CASSVQGNEQFF.

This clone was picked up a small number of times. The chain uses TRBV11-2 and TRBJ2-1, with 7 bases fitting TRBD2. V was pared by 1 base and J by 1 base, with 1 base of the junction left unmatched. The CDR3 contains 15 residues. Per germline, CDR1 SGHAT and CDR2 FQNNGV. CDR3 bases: TGTGCCAGCAGCTTAGGGGGGGGGTCCTACAATGAGCAGTTCTTC. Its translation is CASSLGGGSYNEQFF. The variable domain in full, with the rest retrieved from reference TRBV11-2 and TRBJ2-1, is EAGVAQSPRYKIIEKRQSVAFWCNPISGHATLYWYQQILGQGPKLLIQFQNNGVVDDSQLPKDRFSAERLKGVDSTLKIQPAKLEDSAVYLCASSLGGGSYNEQFFGPGTRLTVL.

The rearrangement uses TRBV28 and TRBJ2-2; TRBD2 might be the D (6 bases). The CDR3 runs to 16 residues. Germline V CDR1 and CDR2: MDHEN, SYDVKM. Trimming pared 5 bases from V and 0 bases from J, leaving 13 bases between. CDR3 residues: CASSAPSAANTGELFF. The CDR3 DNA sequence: TGTGCCAGCAGTGCCCCTAGCGCTGCGAACACCGGGGAGCTGTTTTTT.

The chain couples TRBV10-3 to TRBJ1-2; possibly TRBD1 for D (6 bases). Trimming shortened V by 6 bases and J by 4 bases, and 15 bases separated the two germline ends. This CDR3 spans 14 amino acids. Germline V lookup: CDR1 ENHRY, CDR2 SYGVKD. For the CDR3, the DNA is TGTGCCATCAGCAAAGAACAGGGTACCTATGGCTACACCTTC. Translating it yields CAISKEQGTYGYTF.

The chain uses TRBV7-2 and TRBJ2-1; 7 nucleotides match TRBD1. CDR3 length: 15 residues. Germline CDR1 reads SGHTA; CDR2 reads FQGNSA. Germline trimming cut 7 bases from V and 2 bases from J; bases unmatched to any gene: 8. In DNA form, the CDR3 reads TGTGCCAGCACCTCCTTCACAGGGGCCTACAATGAGCAGTTCTTC. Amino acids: CASTSFTGAYNEQFF.

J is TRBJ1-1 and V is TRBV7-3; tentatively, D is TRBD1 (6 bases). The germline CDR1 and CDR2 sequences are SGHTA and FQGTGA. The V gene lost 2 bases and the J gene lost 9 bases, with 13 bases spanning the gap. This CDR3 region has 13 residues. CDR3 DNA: TGTGCCAGCAGCTTATCGGGACAATCGCAAGCTTTCTTT. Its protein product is CASSLSGQSQAFF.

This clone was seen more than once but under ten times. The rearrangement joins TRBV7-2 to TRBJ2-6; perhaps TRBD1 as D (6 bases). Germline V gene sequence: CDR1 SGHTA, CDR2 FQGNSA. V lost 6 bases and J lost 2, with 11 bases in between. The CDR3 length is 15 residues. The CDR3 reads CASSVQGTGANVLTF. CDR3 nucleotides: TGTGCCAGCAGTGTACAGGGAACTGGGGCCAACGTCCTGACTTTC.

The CDR3 DNA follows: TGTGCCAGCAGTTACTCTCCTAGCAAATACAATGAGCAGTTCTTC. It codes for CASSYSPSKYNEQFF. The V and J genes are TRBV6-5 and TRBJ2-1; D may be TRBD2 (5 bases). CDR3 size: 15 residues. Between the trimmed V and J ends, which lost 0 bases and 4 bases, there was a span of 10 bases. CDR1 and CDR2 (germline): MNHEY, SVGAGI.

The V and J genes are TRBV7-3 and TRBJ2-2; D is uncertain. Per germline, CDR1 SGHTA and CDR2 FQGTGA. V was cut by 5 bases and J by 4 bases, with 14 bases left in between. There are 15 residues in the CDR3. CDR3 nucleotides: TGTGCCAGCAGCACGGGTAGTTGGTTCACCGGGGAGCTGTTTTTT. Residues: CASSTGSWFTGELFF.

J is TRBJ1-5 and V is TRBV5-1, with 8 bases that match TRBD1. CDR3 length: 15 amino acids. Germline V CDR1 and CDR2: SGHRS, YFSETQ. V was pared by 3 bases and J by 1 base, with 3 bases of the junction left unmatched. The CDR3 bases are TGCGCCAGCAGCTGGGGACAGGAGAGCAATCAGCCCCAGCATTTT. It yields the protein CASSWGQESNQPQHF.

The CDR3 DNA reads as TGTGCCAGCAGCTCCCCGGGACACCTGAACTATGGCTACACCTTC. Translating gives CASSSPGHLNYGYTF. The chain links TRBV5-4 to TRBJ1-2; perhaps TRBD1 as D (6 bases). Trimming cost V 3 bases and J 2 bases, with 14 bases left between them. The germline V gene encodes CDR1 SGHNT and CDR2 YYREEE (reference sequence). The CDR3 has 15 residues.

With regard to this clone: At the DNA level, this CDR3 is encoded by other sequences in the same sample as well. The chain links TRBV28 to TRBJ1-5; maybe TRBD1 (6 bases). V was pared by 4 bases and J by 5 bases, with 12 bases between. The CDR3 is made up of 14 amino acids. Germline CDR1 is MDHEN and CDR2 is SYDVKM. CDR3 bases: TGTGCCAGCAGTTCCCCCCCAGGGGATCAGCCCCAGCATTTT. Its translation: CASSSPPGDQPQHF.

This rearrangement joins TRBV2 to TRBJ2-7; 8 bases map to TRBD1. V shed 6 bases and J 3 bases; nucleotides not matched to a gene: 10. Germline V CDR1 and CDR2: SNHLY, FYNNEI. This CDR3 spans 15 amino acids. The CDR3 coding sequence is TGTGCCAGCAGCGCCGGGCCAGGGGGCTTCTACGAGCAGTACTTC. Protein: CASSAGPGGFYEQYF.

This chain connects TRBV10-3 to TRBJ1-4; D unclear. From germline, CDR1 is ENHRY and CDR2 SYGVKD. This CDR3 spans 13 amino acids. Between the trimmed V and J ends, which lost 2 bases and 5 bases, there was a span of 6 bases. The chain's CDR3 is CAISESGNEKLFF. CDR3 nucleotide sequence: TGTGCCATCAGTGAGAGCGGAAATGAAAAACTGTTTTTT.

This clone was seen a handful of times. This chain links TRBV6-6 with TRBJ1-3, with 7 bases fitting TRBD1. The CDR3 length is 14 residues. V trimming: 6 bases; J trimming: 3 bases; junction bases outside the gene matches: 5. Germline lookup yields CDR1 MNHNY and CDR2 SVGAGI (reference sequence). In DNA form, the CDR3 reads TGTGCCAGCAGGACAGGGAGCCATGGAAACACCATATATTTT. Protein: CASRTGSHGNTIYF.

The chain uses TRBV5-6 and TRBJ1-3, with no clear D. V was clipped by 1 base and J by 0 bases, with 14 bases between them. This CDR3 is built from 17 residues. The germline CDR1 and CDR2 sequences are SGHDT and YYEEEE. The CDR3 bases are TGTGCCAGCAGCTTGTACGGTCCAACTGACTCTGGAAACACCATATATTTT. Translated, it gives CASSLYGPTDSGNTIYF.

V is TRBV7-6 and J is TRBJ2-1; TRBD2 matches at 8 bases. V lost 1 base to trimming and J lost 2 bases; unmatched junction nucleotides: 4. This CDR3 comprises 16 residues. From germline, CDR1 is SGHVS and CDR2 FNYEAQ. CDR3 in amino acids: CASSLGDGRAYNEQFF. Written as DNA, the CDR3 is TGTGCCAGCAGCTTAGGAGACGGGAGGGCCTACAATGAGCAGTTCTTC.

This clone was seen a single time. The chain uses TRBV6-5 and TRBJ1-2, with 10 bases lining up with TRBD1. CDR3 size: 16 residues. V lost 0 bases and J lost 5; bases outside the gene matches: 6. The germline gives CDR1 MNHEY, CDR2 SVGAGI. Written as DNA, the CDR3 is TGTGCCAGCAGTTACTCGCGGACAGGGGGATTATATGGCTACACCTTC. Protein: CASSYSRTGGLYGYTF.

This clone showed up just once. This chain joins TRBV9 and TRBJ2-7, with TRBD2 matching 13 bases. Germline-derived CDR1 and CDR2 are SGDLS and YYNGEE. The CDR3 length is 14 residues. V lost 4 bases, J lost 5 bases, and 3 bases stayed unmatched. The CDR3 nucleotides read TGTGCCAGCAGCACTAGCGGGAGGGTCGACGAGCAGTACTTC. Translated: CASSTSGRVDEQYF.

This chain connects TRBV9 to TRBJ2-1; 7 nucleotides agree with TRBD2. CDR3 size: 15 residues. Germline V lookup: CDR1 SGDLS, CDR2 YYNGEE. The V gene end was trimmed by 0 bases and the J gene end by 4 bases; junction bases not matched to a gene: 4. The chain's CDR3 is CASSVGVSGYNEQFF. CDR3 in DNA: TGTGCCAGCAGCGTAGGGGTTAGCGGGTACAATGAGCAGTTCTTC.

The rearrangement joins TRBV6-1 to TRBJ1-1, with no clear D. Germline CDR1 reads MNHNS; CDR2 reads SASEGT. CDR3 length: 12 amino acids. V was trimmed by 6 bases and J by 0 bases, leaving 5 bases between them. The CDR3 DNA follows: TGTGCCAGCAGCCACATGAACACTGAAGCTTTCTTT. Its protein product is CASSHMNTEAFF.

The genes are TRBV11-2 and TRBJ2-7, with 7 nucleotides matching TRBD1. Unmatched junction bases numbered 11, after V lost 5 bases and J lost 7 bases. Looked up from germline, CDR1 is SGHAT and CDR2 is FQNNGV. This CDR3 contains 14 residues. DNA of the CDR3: TGTGCCAGCAGCGTACGGACAGGACCTACGGAGCAGTACTTC. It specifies CASSVRTGPTEQYF.

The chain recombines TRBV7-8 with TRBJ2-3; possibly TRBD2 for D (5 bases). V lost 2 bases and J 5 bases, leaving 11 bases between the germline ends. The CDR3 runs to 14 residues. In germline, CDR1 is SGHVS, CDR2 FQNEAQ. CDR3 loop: CASSLTRAIDTQYF. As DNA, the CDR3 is TGTGCCAGCAGCTTAACGAGGGCCATAGATACGCAGTATTTT.

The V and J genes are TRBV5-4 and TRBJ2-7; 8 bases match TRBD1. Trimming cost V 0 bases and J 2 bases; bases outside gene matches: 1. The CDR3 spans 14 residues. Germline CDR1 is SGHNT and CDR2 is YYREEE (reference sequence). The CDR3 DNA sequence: TGTGCCAGCAGCTTGGGGGACAGGCCCTACGAGCAGTACTTC. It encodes CASSLGDRPYEQYF. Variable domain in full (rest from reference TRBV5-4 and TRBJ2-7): ETGVTQSPTHLIKTRGQQVTLRCSSQSGHNTVSWYQQALGQGPQFIFQYYREEENGRGNFPPRFSGLQFPNYSSELNVNALELDDSALYLCASSLGDRPYEQYFGPGTRLTVT.

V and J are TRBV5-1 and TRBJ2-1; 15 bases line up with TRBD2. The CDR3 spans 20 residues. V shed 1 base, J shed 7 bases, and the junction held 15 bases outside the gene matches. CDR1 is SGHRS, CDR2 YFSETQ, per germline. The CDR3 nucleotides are TGCGCCAGCAGCTTGCCGGGGACTAGCGGGAGGAATAGCACTTCAAATGAGCAGTTCTTC. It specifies CASSLPGTSGRNSTSNEQFF.

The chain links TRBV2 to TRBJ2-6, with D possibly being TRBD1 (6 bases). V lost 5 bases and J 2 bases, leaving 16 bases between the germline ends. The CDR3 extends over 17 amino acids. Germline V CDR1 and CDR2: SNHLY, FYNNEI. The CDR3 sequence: CASSPIARTAGANVLTF. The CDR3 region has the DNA TGTGCCAGCAGTCCAATCGCAAGGACAGCTGGGGCCAACGTCCTGACTTTC.

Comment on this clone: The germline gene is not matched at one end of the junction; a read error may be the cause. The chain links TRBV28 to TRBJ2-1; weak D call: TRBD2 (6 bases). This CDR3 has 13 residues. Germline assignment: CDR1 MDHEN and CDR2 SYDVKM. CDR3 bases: TGTGCCAGTAGTTTAGGCGGGATGGCTGAGCAGTTCTTC. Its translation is CASSLGGMAEQFF.

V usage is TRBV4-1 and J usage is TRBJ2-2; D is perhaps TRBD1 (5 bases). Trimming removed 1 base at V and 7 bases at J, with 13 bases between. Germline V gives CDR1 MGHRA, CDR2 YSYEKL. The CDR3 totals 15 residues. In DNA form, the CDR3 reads TGCGCCAGCAGCCAAGCGGCAAAGGGGCTCGGGGAGCTGTTTTTT. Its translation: CASSQAAKGLGELFF.

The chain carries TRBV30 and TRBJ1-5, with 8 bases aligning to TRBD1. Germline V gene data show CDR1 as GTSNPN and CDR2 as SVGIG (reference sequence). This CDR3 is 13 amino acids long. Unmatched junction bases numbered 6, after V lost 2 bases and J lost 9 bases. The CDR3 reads CAWSRDRRAPQHF. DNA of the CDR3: TGTGCCTGGAGTAGGGACAGGCGGGCGCCCCAGCATTTT.